This is a list of T cell receptor beta chains from one sample in a study of cytomegalovirus exposure and HLA in healthy donors. TCRdb keeps only in-frame clones here, not all; method: immunoSEQ multiplex PCR. The sample shows 130,000 or so clones, around 83% of them seen only once. The sample comprised PBMCs. The receptors were sampled from a woman in her twenties or thirties in good health and CMV-seropositive. Both conserved end residues are part of each CDR3. A D gene is named only where the DNA matches it firmly. Clone size is not always given. Where it is, it says once, few, many or a class for expanded clones.

d_gene: .; j_gene: TRBJ1-1; v_gene: TRBV18; abundance: .; CDR3nt: TGTGCCAGCTCACCAACGGTTATGAACACTGAAGCTTTCTTT; CDR3aa: CASSPTVMNTEAFF
d_gene: .; j_gene: TRBJ1-1; v_gene: TRBV19; abundance: .; CDR3nt: TGTGCCAGTAGTATAGATCGGGAGGGGTTGAACACTGAAGCTTTCTTT; CDR3aa: CASSIDREGLNTEAFF
d_gene: TRBD2; j_gene: TRBJ2-3; v_gene: TRBV28; abundance: .; CDR3nt: TGTGCCAGCAGTTTAGGTGGAAGCGGGGGGGCAGATACGCAGTATTTT; CDR3aa: CASSLGGSGGADTQYF
d_gene: .; j_gene: TRBJ2-5; v_gene: TRBV5-4; abundance: .; CDR3nt: TGTGCCAGCAGGGCCGGGGACTTAGGAGAGACCCAGTACTTC; CDR3aa: CASRAGDLGETQYF
d_gene: .; j_gene: TRBJ2-7; v_gene: TRBV5-1; abundance: once; CDR3nt: TGCGCCAGCAGCTTGGTGCGGGATCCCTACGAGCAGTACTTC; CDR3aa: CASSLVRDPYEQYF
d_gene: .; j_gene: TRBJ2-7; v_gene: TRBV13; abundance: .; CDR3nt: TGTGCCAGCAGCATTTTCCGGGTGCCCTACGAGCAGTACTTC; CDR3aa: CASSIFRVPYEQYF
d_gene: .; j_gene: TRBJ1-3; v_gene: TRBV2; abundance: .; CDR3nt: TGTGCCAGCAGATCCTATTCCTCTGGAAACACCATATATTTT; CDR3aa: CASRSYSSGNTIYF
d_gene: .; j_gene: TRBJ1-6; v_gene: TRBV5-1; abundance: .; CDR3nt: TGCGCCAGCAGCTCCGGGGAGTGGGGTTCACCCCTCCACTTT; CDR3aa: CASSSGEWGSPLHF
d_gene: .; j_gene: TRBJ2-5; v_gene: TRBV5-1; abundance: .; CDR3nt: TGCGCCAGCAGCTTGGAGGGAGGAGGGCAAGAGACCCAGTACTTC; CDR3aa: CASSLEGGGQETQYF
d_gene: .; j_gene: TRBJ1-2; v_gene: TRBV6-5; abundance: .; CDR3nt: TGTGCCACTGTTAGAGGGGACTATGGCCACACCTTC; CDR3aa: CATVRGDYGHTF
d_gene: .; j_gene: TRBJ2-1; v_gene: TRBV7-9; abundance: .; CDR3nt: TGTTCCAGCAGCTCAATCAGGGCGGACTCCTACAATGAGCAGTTCTTC; CDR3aa: CSSSSIRADSYNEQFF
d_gene: TRBD2; j_gene: TRBJ2-1; v_gene: TRBV10-3; abundance: .; CDR3nt: TGTGCCACCCTAGGAGGACTAGCGGGGGGATTAACCTACAATGAGCAGTTCTTC; CDR3aa: CATLGGLAGGLTYNEQFF
d_gene: TRBD2; j_gene: TRBJ2-5; v_gene: TRBV4-2; abundance: few; CDR3nt: TGTGCCAGCAGCCAAGGGGAAGGACTAGCGGGGGAAGAGACCCAGTACTTC; CDR3aa: CASSQGEGLAGEETQYF
d_gene: TRBD2; j_gene: TRBJ2-1; v_gene: TRBV5-1; abundance: .; CDR3nt: TGCGCCAGCAGTTTTACTAGCGGGGGGGCCCTCAATGAGCAGTTCTTC; CDR3aa: CASSFTSGGALNEQFF
d_gene: TRBD2; j_gene: TRBJ2-2; v_gene: TRBV2; abundance: .; CDR3nt: TGTGCCAGCAGACTAGCGGGAGTCGGTTGGGAGAACACCGGGGAGCTGTTTTTT; CDR3aa: CASRLAGVGWENTGELFF
d_gene: .; j_gene: TRBJ1-1; v_gene: TRBV28; abundance: .; CDR3nt: TGTGCCAGCAGTCCCGCCCAACCGGGATGGCCAAGGATGGACACTGAAGCTTTCTTT; CDR3aa: CASSPAQPGWPRMDTEAFF
d_gene: .; j_gene: TRBJ1-5; v_gene: TRBV5-6; abundance: .; CDR3nt: TGTGCCAGCAGCCTGACACGGGCGGGAGCCCAGCATTTT; CDR3aa: CASSLTRAGAQHF
d_gene: .; j_gene: TRBJ2-1; v_gene: TRBV6-1; abundance: .; CDR3nt: TGTGCCAGCAGGGCAAGCGGTTCGCCCAACAATGAGCAGTTCTTC; CDR3aa: CASRASGSPNNEQFF
d_gene: .; j_gene: TRBJ1-2; v_gene: TRBV6-1; abundance: .; CDR3nt: TGTGCCAGCAGTGAAGGAGACATAGTCTATGGCTACACCTTC; CDR3aa: CASSEGDIVYGYTF
d_gene: TRBD1; j_gene: TRBJ1-2; v_gene: TRBV7-9; abundance: .; CDR3nt: TGTGCCAGCAGCCCAGAGGGGGCCTCGAGTGGCTACACCTTC; CDR3aa: CASSPEGASSGYTF
d_gene: .; j_gene: TRBJ2-7; v_gene: TRBV30; abundance: .; CDR3nt: TGTGCCTGGGGAGTCACCATGGCTGGCGAGCAGTACTTC; CDR3aa: CAWGVTMAGEQYF
d_gene: .; j_gene: TRBJ2-5; v_gene: TRBV27; abundance: .; CDR3nt: TGTGCCAGCAGTTCGCGGGGCCAAGAGACCCAGTACTTC; CDR3aa: CASSSRGQETQYF
d_gene: .; j_gene: TRBJ1-1; v_gene: TRBV18; abundance: .; CDR3nt: TGTGCCAGCTCACAGGGGGGGATAAAGAACACTGAAGCTTTCTTT; CDR3aa: CASSQGGIKNTEAFF
d_gene: .; j_gene: TRBJ1-2; v_gene: TRBV9; abundance: .; CDR3nt: TGTGCCAGCAGCGTAGAATCAGGGGCGCGGTATGGCTACACCTTC; CDR3aa: CASSVESGARYGYTF
d_gene: .; j_gene: TRBJ1-1; v_gene: TRBV4-1; abundance: .; CDR3nt: TGCGCCAGCAGCCAAGTCCCCATGAACACTGAAGCTTTCTTT; CDR3aa: CASSQVPMNTEAFF
d_gene: TRBD1; j_gene: TRBJ1-6; v_gene: TRBV30; abundance: .; CDR3nt: TGTGCCTGGAGTACCCTTGGGACAGGGGGGAGTTCACCCCTCCACTTT; CDR3aa: CAWSTLGTGGSSPLHF
d_gene: TRBD1; j_gene: TRBJ1-1; v_gene: TRBV19; abundance: .; CDR3nt: TGTGCCAGTAGTCCACGGGACAGGGAAGCTTTCTTT; CDR3aa: CASSPRDREAFF
d_gene: .; j_gene: TRBJ2-5; v_gene: TRBV28; abundance: .; CDR3nt: TGTGCCACCGACAGATTAGAGACCCAGTACTTC; CDR3aa: CATDRLETQYF
d_gene: .; j_gene: TRBJ2-7; v_gene: TRBV4-1; abundance: .; CDR3nt: TGCGCCAGCAGCCATGGAGAGAGGGTTATACGAGGCAACTACGAGCAGTACTTC; CDR3aa: CASSHGERVIRGNYEQYF
d_gene: .; j_gene: TRBJ2-1; v_gene: TRBV29-1; abundance: .; CDR3nt: TGCAGCGTTGGGGGGGGCTGGTTCGATGAGCAGTTCTTC; CDR3aa: CSVGGGWFDEQFF
d_gene: .; j_gene: TRBJ2-5; v_gene: TRBV2; abundance: .; CDR3nt: TGTGCCACCACTGGCGGGGGAGGGGGGCAAGAGACCCAGTACTTC; CDR3aa: CATTGGGGGQETQYF
d_gene: .; j_gene: TRBJ2-1; v_gene: TRBV4-1; abundance: .; CDR3nt: TGCGCCAGCAGCCTCGTGTACAATGAGCAGTTCTTC; CDR3aa: CASSLVYNEQFF
d_gene: .; j_gene: TRBJ1-6; v_gene: TRBV18; abundance: .; CDR3nt: TGTGCCAGCTCACCCTATACCAATTCACCCCTCCACTTT; CDR3aa: CASSPYTNSPLHF
d_gene: TRBD2; j_gene: TRBJ2-5; v_gene: TRBV7-3; abundance: .; CDR3nt: TGTGCCAGCAGCTCCAGCCGGGGGACTAGCGGGGTAGAGACCCAGTACTTC; CDR3aa: CASSSSRGTSGVETQYF
d_gene: .; j_gene: TRBJ1-1; v_gene: TRBV5-1; abundance: .; CDR3nt: TGCGCCAGCAGCCCGCTAGGAGGGGAGGCTGAAGCTTTCTTT; CDR3aa: CASSPLGGEAEAFF
d_gene: .; j_gene: TRBJ1-1; v_gene: TRBV10-3; abundance: .; CDR3nt: TGTGCCATCACTCCCCACTTGGACACTGAAGCTTTCTTT; CDR3aa: CAITPHLDTEAFF
d_gene: TRBD2; j_gene: TRBJ2-7; v_gene: TRBV19; abundance: .; CDR3nt: TGTGCCAGTAGTCGGACTAGCGGCACCTACGAGCAGTACTTC; CDR3aa: CASSRTSGTYEQYF
d_gene: .; j_gene: TRBJ2-1; v_gene: TRBV7-3; abundance: .; CDR3nt: TGTGCCAGCAGCCCCGGGACATTTTACAATGAGCAGTTCTTC; CDR3aa: CASSPGTFYNEQFF
d_gene: .; j_gene: TRBJ1-2; v_gene: TRBV28; abundance: few; CDR3nt: TGTGCCAGTTTGGGCACATCTAACTATGGCTACACCTTC; CDR3aa: CASLGTSNYGYTF
d_gene: .; j_gene: TRBJ1-1; v_gene: TRBV10-2; abundance: .; CDR3nt: TGCACCAGCAGTGCCATGAGCTCCGCTGAAGCTTTCTTT; CDR3aa: CTSSAMSSAEAFF
d_gene: TRBD2; j_gene: TRBJ2-5; v_gene: TRBV5-1; abundance: .; CDR3nt: TGCGCCAGCACCCTCGTGGCGGGAGAGCAAGAGACCCAGTACTTC; CDR3aa: CASTLVAGEQETQYF
d_gene: .; j_gene: TRBJ2-1; v_gene: TRBV5-6; abundance: once; CDR3nt: TGTGCCAGCAGCTTGGAAATCCCCCAGGGAGGTCCTTACAATGAGCAGTTCTTC; CDR3aa: CASSLEIPQGGPYNEQFF
d_gene: TRBD1; j_gene: TRBJ1-2; v_gene: TRBV6-5; abundance: .; CDR3nt: TGTGCCAGCAGTTACTCGGCGACAGGGTCCTATGGCTACACCTTC; CDR3aa: CASSYSATGSYGYTF
d_gene: .; j_gene: TRBJ1-2; v_gene: TRBV29-1; abundance: .; CDR3nt: TGCAGCCCCGGGGGCTACACCTTC; CDR3aa: CSPGGYTF
d_gene: TRBD1; j_gene: TRBJ1-5; v_gene: TRBV28; abundance: few; CDR3nt: TGTGCCAGCAGACCAGACAGGGTCGGGAGCAATCAGCCCCAGCATTTT; CDR3aa: CASRPDRVGSNQPQHF
d_gene: TRBD2; j_gene: TRBJ2-1; v_gene: TRBV11-2; abundance: few; CDR3nt: TGTGCCAGCACTAGCGGGGTCTACAATGAGCAGTTCTTC; CDR3aa: CASTSGVYNEQFF
d_gene: .; j_gene: TRBJ2-7; v_gene: TRBV5-1; abundance: .; CDR3nt: TGCGCCAGCAGCTCGACGGAGGACTCGGGTGAGCAGTACTTC; CDR3aa: CASSSTEDSGEQYF
d_gene: .; j_gene: TRBJ2-1; v_gene: TRBV5-4; abundance: .; CDR3nt: TGTGCCAGCAGCTTGACAGGTGACTCCTACAATGAGCAGTTCTTC; CDR3aa: CASSLTGDSYNEQFF
d_gene: .; j_gene: TRBJ2-1; v_gene: TRBV28; abundance: once; CDR3nt: TGTGCCAGCAGTCTCACCCAAGAGGGTGAGCAGTTCTTC; CDR3aa: CASSLTQEGEQFF
d_gene: TRBD1; j_gene: TRBJ1-5; v_gene: TRBV5-1; abundance: .; CDR3nt: TGCGCCAGCAGCTGGACCGGACAGGGCAATCAGCCCCAGCATTTT; CDR3aa: CASSWTGQGNQPQHF
d_gene: .; j_gene: TRBJ1-1; v_gene: TRBV18; abundance: .; CDR3nt: TGTGCCAGCTCACCCCCCGGAGTTGGTGAGAACACTGAAGCTTTCTTT; CDR3aa: CASSPPGVGENTEAFF
d_gene: .; j_gene: TRBJ1-1; v_gene: TRBV6-5; abundance: .; CDR3nt: TGTGCCAGCACTTCCTACCAGAACACTGAAGCTTTCTTT; CDR3aa: CASTSYQNTEAFF
d_gene: .; j_gene: TRBJ1-2; v_gene: TRBV11-2; abundance: .; CDR3nt: TGTGCCAGCAGCTTAGCTGGGGGGAACTATGGCTACACCTTC; CDR3aa: CASSLAGGNYGYTF
d_gene: TRBD1; j_gene: TRBJ1-6; v_gene: TRBV28; abundance: .; CDR3nt: TGTGCCAGCGGGACAGCCAATTCACCCCTCCACTTT; CDR3aa: CASGTANSPLHF
d_gene: .; j_gene: TRBJ2-1; v_gene: TRBV10-2; abundance: .; CDR3nt: TGCGCCAGCAGTACCCTTAGTGCGTCCTACAATGAGCAGTTCTTC; CDR3aa: CASSTLSASYNEQFF